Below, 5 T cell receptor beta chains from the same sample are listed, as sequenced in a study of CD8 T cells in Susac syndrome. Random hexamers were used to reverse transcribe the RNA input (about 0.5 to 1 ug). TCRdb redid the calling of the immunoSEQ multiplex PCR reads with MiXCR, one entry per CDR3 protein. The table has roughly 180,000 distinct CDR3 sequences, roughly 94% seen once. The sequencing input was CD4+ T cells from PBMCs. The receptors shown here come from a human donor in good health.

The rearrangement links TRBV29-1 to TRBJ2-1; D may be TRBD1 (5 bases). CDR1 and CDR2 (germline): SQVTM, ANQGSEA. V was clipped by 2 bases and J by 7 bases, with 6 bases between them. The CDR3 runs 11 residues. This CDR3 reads CSVEQGNEQFF. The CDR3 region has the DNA TGCAGCGTTGAACAGGGTAATGAGCAGTTCTTC.

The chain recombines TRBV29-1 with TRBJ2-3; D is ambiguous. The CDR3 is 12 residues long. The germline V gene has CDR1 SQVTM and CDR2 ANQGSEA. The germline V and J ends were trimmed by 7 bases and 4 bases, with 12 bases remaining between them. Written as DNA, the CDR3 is TGCAGCGACCCACCTCGGGCAGATACGCAGTATTTT. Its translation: CSDPPRADTQYF.

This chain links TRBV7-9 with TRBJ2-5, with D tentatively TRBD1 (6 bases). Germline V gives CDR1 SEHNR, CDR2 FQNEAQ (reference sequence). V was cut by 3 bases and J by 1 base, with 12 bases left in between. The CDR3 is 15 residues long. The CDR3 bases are TGTGCCAGCAGCTTGACAGGTCTAACCCAAGAGACCCAGTACTTC. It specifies CASSLTGLTQETQYF. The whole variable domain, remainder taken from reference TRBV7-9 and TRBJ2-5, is DTGVSQNPRHKITKRGQNVTFRCDPISEHNRLYWYRQTLGQGPEFLTYFQNEAQLEKSRLLSDRFSAERPKGSFSTLEIQRTEQGDSAMYLCASSLTGLTQETQYFGPGTRLLVL.

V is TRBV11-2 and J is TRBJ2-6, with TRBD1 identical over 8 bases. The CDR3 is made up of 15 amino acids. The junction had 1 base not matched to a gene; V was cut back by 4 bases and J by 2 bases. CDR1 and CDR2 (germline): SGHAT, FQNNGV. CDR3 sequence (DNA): TGTGCCAGCAGCTCGGACAGGGCTGGGGCCAACGTCCTGACTTTC. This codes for CASSSDRAGANVLTF. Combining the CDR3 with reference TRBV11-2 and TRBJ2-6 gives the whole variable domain EAGVAQSPRYKIIEKRQSVAFWCNPISGHATLYWYQQILGQGPKLLIQFQNNGVVDDSQLPKDRFSAERLKGVDSTLKIQPAKLEDSAVYLCASSSDRAGANVLTFGAGSRLTVL.

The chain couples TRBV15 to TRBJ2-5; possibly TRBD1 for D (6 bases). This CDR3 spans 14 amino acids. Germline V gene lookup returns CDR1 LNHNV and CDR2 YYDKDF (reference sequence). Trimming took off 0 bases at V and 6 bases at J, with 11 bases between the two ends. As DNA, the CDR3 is TGTGCCACCAGCAGAGATCGGCAGGGGAAGACCCAGTACTTC. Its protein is CATSRDRQGKTQYF. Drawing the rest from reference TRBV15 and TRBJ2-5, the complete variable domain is DAMVIQNPRYQVTQFGKPVTLSCSQTLNHNVMYWYQQKSSQAPKLLFHYYDKDFNNEADTPDNFQSRRPNTSFCFLDIRSPGLGDTAMYLCATSRDRQGKTQYFGPGTRLLVL.